Listed below are T cell receptor beta chains from one sample, sequenced in a study of T cell repertoires in cytomegalovirus infection. TCRdb fed the reads into MiXCR, producing one record per CDR3 protein. Of some 160,000 distinct CDR3 sequences in the sample, roughly 15% were seen once. The sequenced sample consisted of CD8+ T cells from PBMCs. The origin of the receptors is a human donor in good health (CMV status not recorded). Some clones in this sample may be carry-over from other donors' samples. The CDR3 runs from the conserved cysteine through the conserved F or W. A D gene is named only where the DNA matches it firmly. Clone size appears in some rows only: once, few, many, or a class for an expanded clone.

.	TRBV6-2/TRBV6-3	TRBJ1-5	.	TGTGCCAGCGAAAGGGGAGACAACCGTCAGCCCCAGCATTTT	CASERGDNRQPQHF
.	TRBV14	TRBJ2-7	few	TGTGCCAGCAGCCAATTCGGGGATCCCTACGAGCAGTACTTC	CASSQFGDPYEQYF
.	TRBV29-1	TRBJ1-1	few	TGCAGCGCTCCCGACAGGTCCACTGAAGCTTTCTTT	CSAPDRSTEAFF
.	TRBV7-9	TRBJ2-1	.	TGTGCCAGCAGCTGGAGACAGGACGGGGATGAGCAGTTCTTC	CASSWRQDGDEQFF
.	TRBV2	TRBJ1-2	once	TGTGCCAGCAGTGAAGCGGGGCGGGACCGAGCCTACTTC	CASSEAGRDRAYF
TRBD2	TRBV7-2	TRBJ2-2	few	TGTGCCAGCAGCCCGACTAGCGGGGCCGGGGAGCTGTTTTTT	CASSPTSGAGELFF
.	TRBV28	TRBJ2-2	few	TGTGCCAGCAGCCGTGACAGAATTAACACCGGGGAGCTGTTTTTT	CASSRDRINTGELFF
.	TRBV7-2	TRBJ1-1	.	TGTGCCAGCACCTTGGGCCCAGGGGCGAGCACTGAAGCTTTCTTT	CASTLGPGASTEAFF
.	TRBV20-1	TRBJ2-7	few	TGCAGTGCTAGGGGTCAGGAGGCCTACGAGCAGTACTTC	CSARGQEAYEQYF
.	TRBV6-1	TRBJ1-1	many	TGTGCCAGCAGCCCGGGCGGGGCTATCTTCTTT	CASSPGGAIFF